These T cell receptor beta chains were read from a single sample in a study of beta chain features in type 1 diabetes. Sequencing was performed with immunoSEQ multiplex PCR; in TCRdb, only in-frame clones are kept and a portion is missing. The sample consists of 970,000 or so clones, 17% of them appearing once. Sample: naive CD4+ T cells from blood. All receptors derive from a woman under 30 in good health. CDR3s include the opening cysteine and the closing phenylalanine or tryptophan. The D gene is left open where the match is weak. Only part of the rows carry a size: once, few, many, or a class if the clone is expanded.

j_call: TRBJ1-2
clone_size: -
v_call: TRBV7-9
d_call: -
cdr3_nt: TGTGCCAGCAGCTCGGACTTCTATGGCTACACCTTC
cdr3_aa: CASSSDFYGYTF

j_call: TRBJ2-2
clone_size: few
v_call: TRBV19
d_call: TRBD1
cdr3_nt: TGTGCCAGTAGTATCACCGGGACAGGGAACACCGGGGAGCTGTTTTTT
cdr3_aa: CASSITGTGNTGELFF

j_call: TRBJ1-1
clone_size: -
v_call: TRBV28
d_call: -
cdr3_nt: TGTGCCAGCAGTTTATACCAACGACAAGCTTTCTTT
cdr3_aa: CASSLYQRQAFF

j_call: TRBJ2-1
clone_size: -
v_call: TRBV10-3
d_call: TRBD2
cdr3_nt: TGTGCCATCAGTGACCCCCGCGGTGCGGGAGTCTCCCGTGAGCAGTTCTTC
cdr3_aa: CAISDPRGAGVSREQFF

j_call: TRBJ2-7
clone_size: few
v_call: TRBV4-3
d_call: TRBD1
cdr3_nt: TGCGCCAGCAGCCAAGTTACAGGGGCGCGAAGCGAGCAGTACTTC
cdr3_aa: CASSQVTGARSEQYF

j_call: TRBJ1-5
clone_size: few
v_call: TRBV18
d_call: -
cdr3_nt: TGTGCCAGCTCACCTTCAGGGGTTGGGCAGCCCCAGCATTTT
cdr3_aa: CASSPSGVGQPQHF

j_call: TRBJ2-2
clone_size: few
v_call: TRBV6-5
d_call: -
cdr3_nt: TGTGCCAGCAGTTACTTCGAGGGCCGTGAGGGCGGGGAGCTGTTTTTT
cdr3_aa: CASSYFEGREGGELFF

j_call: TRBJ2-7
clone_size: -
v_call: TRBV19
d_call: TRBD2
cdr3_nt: TGTGCCAGTAGTATTTGGCGGGAGGGCCGTTACGAGCAGTACTTC
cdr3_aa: CASSIWREGRYEQYF

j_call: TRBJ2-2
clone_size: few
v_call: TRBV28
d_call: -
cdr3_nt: TGTGCCAGCAGTTTACGCGGTACCGGGGAGCTGTTTTTT
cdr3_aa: CASSLRGTGELFF

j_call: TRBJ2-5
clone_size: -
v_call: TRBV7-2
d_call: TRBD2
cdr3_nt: TGTGCCAGCAGCTTAGTTCTAGCGGGAGGGCCGAAGGACTTC
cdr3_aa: CASSLVLAGGPKDF

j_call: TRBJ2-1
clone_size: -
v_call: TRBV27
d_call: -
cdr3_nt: TGTGCCAGCAGTTTAGTTCGGGCTGGGGCCAATGAGCAGTTCTTC
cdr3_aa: CASSLVRAGANEQFF

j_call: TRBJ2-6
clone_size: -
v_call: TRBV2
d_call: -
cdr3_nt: TGTGCCAGCAGCGGGCGGGGTGTGGGGGCCAACGTCCTGACTTTC
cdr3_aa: CASSGRGVGANVLTF

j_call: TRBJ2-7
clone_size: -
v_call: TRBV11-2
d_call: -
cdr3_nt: TGTGCCAGCAGCACGACGGAGGGCCTATCTTCCGAGCAGTACTTC
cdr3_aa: CASSTTEGLSSEQYF

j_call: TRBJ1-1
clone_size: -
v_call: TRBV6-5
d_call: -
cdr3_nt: TGTGCCAGCAGGAGATTACCGAACCTGAACACTGAAGCTTTCTTT
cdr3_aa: CASRRLPNLNTEAFF

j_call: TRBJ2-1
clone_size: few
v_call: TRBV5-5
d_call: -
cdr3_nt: TGTGCCAGCAGCTTGTTTGTAGAGGAAACTGAGCAGTTCTTC
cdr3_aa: CASSLFVEETEQFF

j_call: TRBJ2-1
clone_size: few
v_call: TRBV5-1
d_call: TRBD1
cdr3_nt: TGCGCCAGCAGCTTGGGGGACAGGGTCCGTAGGAATGAGCAGTTCTTC
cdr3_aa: CASSLGDRVRRNEQFF

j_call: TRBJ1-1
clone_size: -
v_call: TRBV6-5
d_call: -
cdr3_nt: TGTGCCAGCAGTTACTCGACAGGTCCGTGGGGTGAAGCTTTCTTT
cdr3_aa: CASSYSTGPWGEAFF

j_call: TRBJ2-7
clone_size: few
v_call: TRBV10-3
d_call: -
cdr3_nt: TGTGCCATCAGTGGGCATCAGGGACCTGTTAGCGAGCAGTACTTC
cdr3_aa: CAISGHQGPVSEQYF

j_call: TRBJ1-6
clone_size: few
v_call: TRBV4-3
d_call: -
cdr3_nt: TGCGCCAGCAGCCAAGAGGGCAAAAGGGGGACGGTTAATTCACCCCTCCACTTT
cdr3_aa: CASSQEGKRGTVNSPLHF

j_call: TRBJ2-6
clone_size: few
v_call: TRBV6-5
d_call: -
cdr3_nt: TGTGCCAGCAGTTACTCGGGCTTAACCGGGGCCAACGTCCTGACTTTC
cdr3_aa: CASSYSGLTGANVLTF

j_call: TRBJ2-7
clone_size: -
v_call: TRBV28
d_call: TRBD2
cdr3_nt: TGTGCCAGCAGTTCGGCCGGGACTAGGTTCGTCTACGAGCAGTACTTC
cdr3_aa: CASSSAGTRFVYEQYF

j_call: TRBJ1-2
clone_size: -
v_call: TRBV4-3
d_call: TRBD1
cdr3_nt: TGCGCCAGCAGCCCGGGACAGGACTATGGCTACACCTTC
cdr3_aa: CASSPGQDYGYTF

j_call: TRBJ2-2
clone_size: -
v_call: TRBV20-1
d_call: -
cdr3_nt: TGCAGTGCTCCGAACACCGGGGAGCTGTTTTTT
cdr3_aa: CSAPNTGELFF

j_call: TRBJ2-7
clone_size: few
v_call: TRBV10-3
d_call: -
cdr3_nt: TGTGCCATCAGGGGGCTAGCGACCTACGAGCAGTACTTC
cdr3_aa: CAIRGLATYEQYF

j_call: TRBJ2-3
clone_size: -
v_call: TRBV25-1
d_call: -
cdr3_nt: TGTGCCAGCAGTACCTCAAGGACTGCCGATACGCAGTATTTT
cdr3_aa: CASSTSRTADTQYF

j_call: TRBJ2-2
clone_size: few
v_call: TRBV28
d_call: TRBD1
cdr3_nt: TGTGCCAGCGGGAACCCAGGGGGTAACACCGGGGAGCTGTTTTTT
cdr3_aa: CASGNPGGNTGELFF

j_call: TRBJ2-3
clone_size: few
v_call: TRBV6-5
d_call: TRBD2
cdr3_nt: TGTGCCAGCGGGAGCGGGACTAGCACAGATACGCAGTATTTT
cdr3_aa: CASGSGTSTDTQYF

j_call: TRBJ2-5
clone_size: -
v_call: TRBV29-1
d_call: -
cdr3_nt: TGCAGCGTTGACAGGGTGGGGGAGACCCAGTACTTC
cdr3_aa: CSVDRVGETQYF

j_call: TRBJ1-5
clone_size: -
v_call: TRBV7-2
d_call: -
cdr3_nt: TGTGCCAGCAATGTACATCAGCCCCAGCATTTT
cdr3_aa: CASNVHQPQHF

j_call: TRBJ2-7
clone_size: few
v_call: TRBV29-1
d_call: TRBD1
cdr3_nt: TGCAGCTCAGCGCTTCAGGGGGTGCACGAGCAGTACTTC
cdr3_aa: CSSALQGVHEQYF

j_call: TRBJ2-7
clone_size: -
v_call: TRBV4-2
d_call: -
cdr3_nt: TGTGCCAGCAGCCAACTATTGGACTACGAGCAGTACTTC
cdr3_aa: CASSQLLDYEQYF

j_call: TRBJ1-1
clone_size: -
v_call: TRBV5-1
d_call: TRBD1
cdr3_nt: TGCGCCAGCAGCTTCAGGGGGGAGAACACTGAAGCTTTCTTT
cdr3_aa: CASSFRGENTEAFF

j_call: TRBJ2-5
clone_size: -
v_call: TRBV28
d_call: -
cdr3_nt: TGTGCCAGCAGTGCCGGCTGGGGCCCCCAGTACTTC
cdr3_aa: CASSAGWGPQYF

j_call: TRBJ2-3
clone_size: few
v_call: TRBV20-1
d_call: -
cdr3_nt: TGCAGTGCTAGAGATCGAGATACGCAGTATTTT
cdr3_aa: CSARDRDTQYF

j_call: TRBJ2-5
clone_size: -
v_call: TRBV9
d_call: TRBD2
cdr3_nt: TGTGCCAGCAGCTCCCGGACTAGCGGGGGGGTAGGAGAGACCCAGTACTTC
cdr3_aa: CASSSRTSGGVGETQYF

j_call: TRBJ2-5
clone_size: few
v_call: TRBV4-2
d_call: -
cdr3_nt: TGTGCCAGCAGCCAAGACCGGAAAGAGACCCAGTACTTC
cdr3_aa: CASSQDRKETQYF

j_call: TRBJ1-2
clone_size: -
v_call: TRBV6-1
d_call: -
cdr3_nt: TGTGCCAGCAGCCCCCGCGGTCCAGGGGATGGCTACACCTTC
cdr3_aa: CASSPRGPGDGYTF

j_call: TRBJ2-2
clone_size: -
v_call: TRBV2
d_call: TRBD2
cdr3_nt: TGTGCCAGCAGGAAAAGGACTAGTGGCGGGGAGCTGTTTTTT
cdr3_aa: CASRKRTSGGELFF

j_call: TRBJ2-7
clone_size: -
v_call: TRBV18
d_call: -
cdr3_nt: TGTGCCAGCTCACCGACTAGGGCTCCAGGGAACGAGCAGTACTTC
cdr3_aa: CASSPTRAPGNEQYF

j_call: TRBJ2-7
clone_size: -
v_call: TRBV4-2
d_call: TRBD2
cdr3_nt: TGTGCCAGCAGCCAAGTAGTAGCTAGCGGTAGGTACGAGCAGTACTTC
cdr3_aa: CASSQVVASGRYEQYF

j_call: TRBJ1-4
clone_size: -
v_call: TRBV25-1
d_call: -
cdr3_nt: TGTGCCAGCAGGGGGGGCTCTAATGAAAAACTGTTTTTT
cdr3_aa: CASRGGSNEKLFF

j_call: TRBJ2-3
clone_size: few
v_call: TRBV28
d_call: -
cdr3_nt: TGTGCCAGCATCCCCCAAACGGGGGGCACAGATACGCAGTATTTT
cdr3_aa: CASIPQTGGTDTQYF

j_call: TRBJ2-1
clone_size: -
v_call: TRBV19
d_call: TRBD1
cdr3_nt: TGTGCCAGTAGTGACAGGGGGCGATTCGATGAGCAGTTCTTC
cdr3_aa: CASSDRGRFDEQFF

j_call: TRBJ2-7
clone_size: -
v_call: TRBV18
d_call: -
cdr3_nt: TGTGCCAGCTCACCCATCTCCGGGGAGCAGTACTTC
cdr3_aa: CASSPISGEQYF

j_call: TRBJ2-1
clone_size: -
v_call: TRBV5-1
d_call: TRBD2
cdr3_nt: TGCGCCAGCAGCTCCGGGACTAGCACATACAATGAGCAGTTCTTC
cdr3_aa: CASSSGTSTYNEQFF

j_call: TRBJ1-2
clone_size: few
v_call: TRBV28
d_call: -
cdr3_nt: TGTGCCAGCACCCGAGGACCGCTACATCGGGGCTACACCTTC
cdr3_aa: CASTRGPLHRGYTF

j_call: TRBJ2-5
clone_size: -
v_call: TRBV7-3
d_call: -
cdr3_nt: TGTGCCAGATCCACGGCCCCGCGGGACGAGGAGACCCAGTACTTC
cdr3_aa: CARSTAPRDEETQYF

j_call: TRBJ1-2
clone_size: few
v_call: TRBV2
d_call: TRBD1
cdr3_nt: TGTGCCAGCAGTGTATCAGGGGGCGGCTATGGCTACACCTTC
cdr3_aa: CASSVSGGGYGYTF

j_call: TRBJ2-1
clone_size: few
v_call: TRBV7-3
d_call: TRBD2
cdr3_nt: TGTGCCAGCAGCCAACTAGCGGGAGGATACAATGAGCAGTTCTTC
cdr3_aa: CASSQLAGGYNEQFF

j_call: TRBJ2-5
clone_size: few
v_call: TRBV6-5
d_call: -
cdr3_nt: TGTGCCAGCAGGCGACCTGATAGCGGCCAAGAGACCCAGTACTTC
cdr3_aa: CASRRPDSGQETQYF

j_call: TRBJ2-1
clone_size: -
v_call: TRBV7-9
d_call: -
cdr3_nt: TGTGCCAGCAGAATTGACAGTGGAACCTACAATGAGCAGTTCTTC
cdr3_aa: CASRIDSGTYNEQFF

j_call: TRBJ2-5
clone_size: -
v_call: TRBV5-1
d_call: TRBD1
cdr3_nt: TGCGCCAGCAGCTGGGGACAGGGGAGCGAGACCCAGTACTTC
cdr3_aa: CASSWGQGSETQYF

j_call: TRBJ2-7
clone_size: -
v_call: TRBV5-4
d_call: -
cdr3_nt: TGTGCCAGCAGCTTGGGTAGCGGATTTAGCTCCTACGAGCAGTACTTC
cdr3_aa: CASSLGSGFSSYEQYF

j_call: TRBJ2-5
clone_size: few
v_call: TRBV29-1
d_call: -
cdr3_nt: TGCAGCGTTGAACTGGGAGAGACCCAGTACTTC
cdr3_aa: CSVELGETQYF

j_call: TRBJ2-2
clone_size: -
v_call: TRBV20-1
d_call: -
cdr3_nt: TGCAGTGCTAGAGGAAGCGGGGAGCTGTTTTTT
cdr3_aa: CSARGSGELFF

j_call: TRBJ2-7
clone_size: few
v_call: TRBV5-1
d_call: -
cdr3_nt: TGCGCCAGCAGCTTGGCTTCGGACAGTTCCTACGAGCAGTACTTC
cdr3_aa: CASSLASDSSYEQYF